This T cell receptor (beta chain) was profiled in a study of blood T cell repertoires in COVID-19. Background on the study: Acute and convalescent COVID-19 samples came from the United States, Italy and Spain. Sources were T cells, B-cell-depleted T cells, or PBMCs; the material itself was cDNA or gDNA.

Per the study methods: Amplified reference gene primers provided the basis for estimating nucleated cell counts. Sequencing used immunoSEQ multiplex PCR; TCRdb keeps in-frame clones, though not all of them. D and trimming were read from the DNA, whereas the V and J calls and clone size are those reported in that table. The sample comprises tens of thousands of clones, roughly three quarters of which are singletons, and about 26% rests with the top ten. The V end was cut by 4 bases, the J end by 1 base, with 15 bases between. Germline V lookup: CDR1 MNHNS, CDR2 SASEGT. The CDR3 has 16 residues. The receptor comes from an elderly man with acute or convalescent COVID-19. V and J are TRBV6-1 and TRBJ2-3, with D possibly matching TRBD2 (6 bases). Input material: peripheral blood. Written as DNA, the CDR3 is TGTGCCAGCAGTGCCTATGTTGCTAGCGGCACAGATACGCAGTATTTT. Protein: CASSAYVASGTDTQYF.